This entry lists 29 T cell receptor beta chains sequenced from one sample in a study of somatic mutations in cytotoxic T cells in rheumatoid arthritis. Produced via immunoSEQ multiplex PCR; TCRdb's table is partial and in-frame only. The data hold about 19,000 clones, with about 85% observed a single time. Sequenced: CD8+ T cells sorted from blood. Receptors were obtained from a woman aged 40 to 50 with rheumatoid arthritis.

The gene calls are TRBV27 and TRBJ2-3, with TRBD2 matching 7 bases. Looked up from germline, CDR1 is MNHEY and CDR2 is SMNVEV (reference sequence). The CDR3 sequence is 17 residues long. The V gene end was trimmed by 10 bases and the J gene end by 5 bases; junction bases not matched to a gene: 21. The CDR3 region has the DNA TGTGCCATCGGAGTTCCCGTCCTAGCGGAGGGCGAAGATACGCAGTATTTT. Protein product: CAIGVPVLAEGEDTQYF.

The genes are TRBV7-9 and TRBJ2-7; D is undetermined. Germline V CDR1 and CDR2: SEHNR, FQNEAQ (reference sequence). Trimming cost V 2 bases and J 2 bases, with 10 bases left between them. There are 14 residues in the CDR3. The chain's CDR3 is CASSLILDPYEQYF. CDR3 sequence (DNA): TGTGCCAGCAGCTTAATTCTAGATCCCTACGAGCAGTACTTC.

This clone was observed once. The chain is built from TRBV27 and TRBJ1-2, with 8 positions matching TRBD1. The J segment lost 8 bases and the V segment lost 5 bases, leaving 16 bases of the junction unmatched. CDR1 is MNHEY and CDR2 is SMNVEV in the germline V gene (reference sequence). The CDR3 extends over 16 amino acids. The CDR3 DNA sequence: TGTGCCAGCAGTCCACTCAACAGGGGGGCCCTTGGGGGCTACACCTTC. Translating it yields CASSPLNRGALGGYTF.

The chain links TRBV29-1 to TRBJ1-4; D remains unclear. V lost 1 base and J 4 bases, leaving 7 bases between the germline ends. From germline, CDR1 is SQVTM and CDR2 ANQGSEA. CDR3 length: 13 residues. The CDR3 nucleotides read TGCAGCGTTGAAGGAGGATATAATGAAAAACTGTTTTTT. Encoded protein: CSVEGGYNEKLFF.

This chain links TRBV6-5 with TRBJ2-2, with unresolved D. Germline V gene data show CDR1 as MNHEY and CDR2 as SVGAGI. The CDR3 length is 13 residues. V was cut by 1 base and J by 5 bases, with 5 bases left in between. CDR3 nucleotide sequence: TGTGCCAGCAGTTACTTAGAAACCGGGGAGCTGTTTTTT. Its translation is CASSYLETGELFF.

The chain couples TRBV5-5 to TRBJ2-7; maybe TRBD1 (5 bases). CDR3 length: 14 amino acids. Looked up from germline, CDR1 is SGHKS and CDR2 is YYEKEE (reference sequence). V was cut by 0 bases and J by 5 bases, with 12 bases left in between. The CDR3 region has the DNA TGTGCCAGCAGCTTGGGGCAGGGAAGGGACGAGCAGTACTTC. Encoded protein: CASSLGQGRDEQYF.

The table lists this clone with a count of one. The chain combines TRBV2 with TRBJ2-3; TRBD1 might be the D (5 bases). From germline, CDR1 is SNHLY and CDR2 FYNNEI. This CDR3 spans 15 amino acids. Trimming removed 8 bases from V and 4 bases from J, with 19 bases in between. The DNA of the CDR3 is TGTGCCAGCCTTTGGTCTGGGGCGCGCTCAGATACGCAGTATTTT. Translation gives CASLWSGARSDTQYF.

The chain recombines TRBV13 with TRBJ2-2; a weak D match, TRBD2 (7 bases). Per the germline V gene, CDR1 is PRHDT and CDR2 is FYEKMQ (reference sequence). Trimming took 2 bases from V and 1 from J, leaving 17 bases between them. The CDR3 consists of 18 residues. This CDR3 is CASSLSVTGGWNTGELFF. CDR3 DNA: TGTGCCAGCAGCTTAAGCGTTACGGGGGGCTGGAACACCGGGGAGCTGTTTTTT.

The chain carries TRBV2 and TRBJ1-2; weak D call: TRBD1 (5 bases). This CDR3 region has 14 residues. CDR1 SNHLY and CDR2 FYNNEI come from the germline V gene. Trimming took off 3 bases at V and 8 bases at J, with 16 bases between the two ends. The CDR3 sequence: CASSESGRADGYTF. Here the CDR3 DNA reads TGTGCCAGCAGTGAGTCTGGCAGGGCAGACGGCTACACCTTC.

The chain has TRBV29-1 and TRBJ2-7, with a possible D match to TRBD2 (6 bases). CDR3 length: 12 residues. Trimming took off 4 bases at V and 5 bases at J, with 12 bases between the two ends. Germline CDR1 SQVTM, CDR2 ANQGSEA. The chain's CDR3 is CSVAGGPNEQYF. The CDR3 bases are TGCAGCGTTGCTGGAGGGCCCAACGAGCAGTACTTC.

The chain joins TRBV27 to TRBJ2-7; D is undetermined. The CDR3 contains 14 residues. Between the trimmed V and J ends, which lost 2 bases and 4 bases, there was a span of 12 bases. CDR1 is MNHEY and CDR2 is SMNVEV in the germline V gene (reference sequence). For the CDR3, the DNA is TGTGCCAGCAGTTTACTTGGCTTCGGGTACGAGCAGTACTTC. Protein product: CASSLLGFGYEQYF.

The chain uses TRBV2 and TRBJ2-7; D not resolved. The V end lost 5 bases, the J end lost 3 bases, and 5 bases lay between the germline ends. Germline V CDR1 and CDR2: SNHLY, FYNNEI. The CDR3 runs 11 residues. The CDR3 loop is CASSSVYEQYF. The CDR3 DNA sequence: TGTGCCAGCAGTTCGGTCTACGAGCAGTACTTC.

The chain uses TRBV5-1 and TRBJ1-2, with TRBD1 matching 8 bases. Germline-derived CDR1 and CDR2 are SGHRS and YFSETQ. This CDR3 contains 14 residues. Germline trimming cut 4 bases from V and 2 bases from J; bases unmatched to any gene: 4. CDR3: CASSRGQDNYGYTF. The CDR3, as DNA: TGCGCCAGCAGCCGGGGACAGGACAACTATGGCTACACCTTC. The variable domain in full, completed from reference TRBV5-1 and TRBJ1-2, reads KAGVTQTPRYLIKTRGQQVTLSCSPISGHRSVSWYQQTPGQGLQFLFEYFSETQRNKGNFPGRFSGRQFSNSRSEMNVSTLELGDSALYLCASSRGQDNYGYTFGSGTRLTVV.

This chain uses TRBV7-9 with TRBJ2-7; 7 bases are shared with TRBD1. The CDR3 length is 15 residues. The germline V gene has CDR1 SEHNR and CDR2 FQNEAQ (reference sequence). V lost 6 bases and J lost 3; bases outside the gene matches: 11. CDR3 in amino acids: CASSSLQGIYYEQYF. CDR3 DNA sequence: TGTGCCAGCAGTTCCTTACAGGGGATATACTACGAGCAGTACTTC.

The CDR3 loop is CASSKDPGDRGNHEQYF. The CDR3, as DNA: TGTGCCAGCAGTAAAGACCCAGGGGACAGGGGCAACCACGAGCAGTACTTC. The V gene is TRBV27, the J gene TRBJ2-7; TRBD1 aligns across 10 bases. The trim removed 5 bases at V and 5 bases at J, leaving 15 bases unmatched. The CDR3 has 17 residues. CDR1 MNHEY and CDR2 SMNVEV come from the germline V gene (reference sequence).

The V gene is TRBV19, the J gene TRBJ1-1; D unresolved. The CDR3 sequence is 16 residues long. Germline-derived CDR1 and CDR2 are LNHDA and SQIVND (reference sequence). V was clipped by 0 bases and J by 2 bases, with 13 bases between them. The DNA of the CDR3 is TGTGCCAGTAGTATAGATTACGAGACACATAACACTGAAGCTTTCTTT. Its protein product is CASSIDYETHNTEAFF.

The chain has TRBV5-1 and TRBJ1-4, with 8 bases that match TRBD1. After removal of 4 bases from V and 8 bases from J, the junction contained 13 bases not matched to a gene. CDR1 SGHRS and CDR2 YFSETQ come from the germline V gene. This CDR3 is built from 16 residues. CDR3 sequence (DNA): TGCGCCAGCAGCGAGGACAGGGAGAATTCACGGGAAAAACTGTTTTTT. Its protein product is CASSEDRENSREKLFF.

This clone has just a few counts. The genes are TRBV29-1 and TRBJ2-7, with TRBD2 as a possible D gene (6 bases). V was cut by 2 bases and J by 4 bases, with 15 bases left in between. CDR3 length equals 14 residues. The germline gives CDR1 SQVTM, CDR2 ANQGSEA. DNA of the CDR3: TGCAGCGTTGAAACGGGAGACGGGTCATACGAGCAGTACTTC. Translated, it gives CSVETGDGSYEQYF.

V is TRBV5-6 and J is TRBJ2-7; D possibly corresponds to TRBD1 (5 bases). V shed 3 bases and J shed 4 bases, with 11 bases lying between them. The germline V gene has CDR1 SGHDT and CDR2 YYEEEE. The CDR3 covers 13 residues. Here the CDR3 DNA reads TGTGCCAGCAGCTCTGGACACTATTACGAGCAGTACTTC. This gives the protein CASSSGHYYEQYF.

The chain couples TRBV19 to TRBJ2-1; 12 nucleotides line up with TRBD2. Per the germline V gene, CDR1 is LNHDA and CDR2 is SQIVND (reference sequence). The V and J ends lost 5 bases and 4 bases, in that order; junction bases with no gene match: 3. This CDR3 region has 15 residues. Here the CDR3 DNA reads TGTGCCAGTAGTCGACTAGCGGGAGAATACAATGAGCAGTTCTTC. This sequence encodes CASSRLAGEYNEQFF. The variable domain in full, completed from reference TRBV19 and TRBJ2-1, reads DGGITQSPKYLFRKEGQNVTLSCEQNLNHDAMYWYRQDPGQGLRLIYYSQIVNDFQKGDIAEGYSVSREKKESFPLTVTSAQKNPTAFYLCASSRLAGEYNEQFFGPGTRLTVL.

The chain combines TRBV14 with TRBJ1-4; TRBD1 matches at 7 bases. Germline CDR1 reads SGHDN; CDR2 reads FVKESK. Unmatched junction bases numbered 2, after V lost 2 bases and J lost 2 bases. The CDR3 has 15 amino acids. The CDR3 DNA reads as TGTGCCAGCAGCCAACAGGGGGTGACTAATGAAAAACTGTTTTTT. It encodes CASSQQGVTNEKLFF. Full variable domain (rest looked up from reference TRBV14 and TRBJ1-4): EAGVTQFPSHSVIEKGQTVTLRCDPISGHDNLYWYRRVMGKEIKFLLHFVKESKQDESGMPNNRFLAERTGGTYSTLKVQPAELEDSGVYFCASSQQGVTNEKLFFGSGTQLSVL.

The chain couples TRBV13 to TRBJ2-7; 15 nucleotides match TRBD2. The CDR3 is made up of 17 amino acids. Looked up from germline, CDR1 is PRHDT and CDR2 is FYEKMQ (reference sequence). Losses at the gene ends were 5 bases for V and 2 bases for J; bases not matched to a gene: 7. CDR3 nucleotide sequence: TGTGCCAGCAGCAGCTTTCGGACTAGCGGGAGGGCCTACGAGCAGTACTTC. Protein: CASSSFRTSGRAYEQYF.

This clone occurred once. J is TRBJ2-7 and V is TRBV19; the match to TRBD2 covers 12 bases. This CDR3 spans 17 amino acids. Germline CDR1 LNHDA, CDR2 SQIVND (reference sequence). J gave up 6 bases and V 4 bases, and 13 bases lay outside the gene matches. CDR3 sequence (DNA): TGTGCCAGTAGTACCAAACAGGGGGAGACTAGCGGGGGCGAGCAGTACTTC. The encoded protein is CASSTKQGETSGGEQYF.

The chain has TRBV7-2 and TRBJ2-5, with 10 positions matching TRBD2. CDR1 SGHTA and CDR2 FQGNSA come from the germline V gene. After removal of 2 bases from V and 5 bases from J, the junction contained 11 bases not matched to a gene. The CDR3 extends over 17 amino acids. The CDR3 coding sequence is TGTGCCAGCAGCTTAAAGGTACCTAGCGGGAGATCGGAGACCCAGTACTTC. Translating gives CASSLKVPSGRSETQYF. Variable domain in full (rest from reference TRBV7-2 and TRBJ2-5): GAGVSQSPSNKVTEKGKDVELRCDPISGHTALYWYRQSLGQGLEFLIYFQGNSAPDKSGLPSDRFSAERTGGSVSTLTIQRTQQEDSAVYLCASSLKVPSGRSETQYFGPGTRLLVL.

The V gene is TRBV11-3, the J gene TRBJ2-1; TRBD1 matches 8 bases. Losses at the gene ends were 5 bases for V and 10 bases for J; bases not matched to a gene: 16. The CDR3 extends over 16 amino acids. Looked up from germline, CDR1 is SGHNT and CDR2 is YENEEA. The CDR3 DNA follows: TGTGCCAGCAGCCCCACAGGGGGTCGCTTTCCCACCGAGCAGTTCTTC. Its protein product is CASSPTGGRFPTEQFF.

V is TRBV7-9 and J is TRBJ2-7; 7 nucleotides match TRBD1. The CDR3 sequence is 14 residues long. Germline lookup yields CDR1 SEHNR and CDR2 FQNEAQ (reference sequence). V trimming: 6 bases; J trimming: 3 bases; junction bases outside the gene matches: 8. This chain's CDR3 is CASSQDRSIYEQYF. The CDR3 nucleotides read TGTGCCAGCAGTCAGGACAGGTCGATCTACGAGCAGTACTTC.

The rearrangement joins TRBV7-9 to TRBJ2-2, with 7 bases aligning to TRBD2. Losses at the gene ends were 4 bases for V and 0 bases for J; bases not matched to a gene: 8. Germline assignment: CDR1 SEHNR and CDR2 FQNEAQ (reference sequence). The CDR3 sequence is 17 residues long. The CDR3: CASSSYFSGPNTGELFF. The DNA of the CDR3 is TGTGCCAGCAGCTCCTATTTTAGCGGGCCGAACACCGGGGAGCTGTTTTTT.

The chain employs TRBV14 and TRBJ2-7; TRBD1 might be the D (5 bases). The length of the CDR3 is 16 residues. The V gene's germline CDR1 is SGHDN and CDR2 FVKESK. With 1 base removed from V and 0 bases from J, the gap between germline ends came to 13 bases. In DNA form, the CDR3 reads TGTGCCAGCAGCCAAGTCGAAAGGGGTAACTCCTACGAGCAGTACTTC. Protein: CASSQVERGNSYEQYF.

The V and J genes are TRBV4-1 and TRBJ2-5, with D possibly TRBD1 on 6 matching bases. The CDR3 is 16 amino acids. V shed 0 bases and J shed 5 bases, with 16 bases lying between them. Per germline, CDR1 MGHRA and CDR2 YSYEKL. The CDR3 is CASSQDWVGARETQYF. DNA of the CDR3: TGCGCCAGCAGCCAAGATTGGGTGGGGGCTAGGGAGACCCAGTACTTC.